This T cell receptor beta chain was identified in a study of T cell responses to AZD1222 COVID-19 vaccine. V shed 3 bases and J 5 bases; nucleotides not matched to a gene: 14. Germline V lookup: CDR1 LNHNV, CDR2 YYDKDF (reference sequence). CDR3 length: 17 residues. TCRdb keeps only in-frame clones here, not all; method: immunoSEQ multiplex PCR. The repertoire holds about 150,000 clones, with 87% as singletons. The sequence was obtained from an adult who received the AZD1222 COVID-19 vaccine. This rearrangement joins TRBV15 to TRBJ2-5, with 8 nucleotides matching TRBD1. This specimen was peripheral blood, taken 28 days after the second AZD1222 dose. The CDR3 loop reads CATSRNRGQGPGETQYF. The DNA of the CDR3 is TGTGCCACCAGCAGGAATCGCGGACAGGGTCCGGGGGAGACCCAGTACTTC.